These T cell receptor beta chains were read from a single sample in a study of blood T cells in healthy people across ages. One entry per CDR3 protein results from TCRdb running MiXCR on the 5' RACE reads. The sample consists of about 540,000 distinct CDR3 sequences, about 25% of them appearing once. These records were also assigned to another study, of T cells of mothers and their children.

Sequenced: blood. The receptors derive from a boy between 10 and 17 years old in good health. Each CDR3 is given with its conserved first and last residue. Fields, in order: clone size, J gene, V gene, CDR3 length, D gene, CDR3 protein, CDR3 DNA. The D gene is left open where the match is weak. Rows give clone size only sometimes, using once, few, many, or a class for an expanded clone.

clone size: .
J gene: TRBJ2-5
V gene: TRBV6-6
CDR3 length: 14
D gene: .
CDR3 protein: CASKERAIQETQYF
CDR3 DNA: TGTGCCAGCAAAGAACGGGCGATCCAAGAGACCCAGTACTTC

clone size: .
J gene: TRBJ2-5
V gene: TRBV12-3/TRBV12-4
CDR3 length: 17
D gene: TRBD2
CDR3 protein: CASSLAASGGAWETQYF
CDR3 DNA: TGTGCCAGCAGTTTAGCGGCTAGCGGGGGGGCCTGGGAGACCCAGTACTTC

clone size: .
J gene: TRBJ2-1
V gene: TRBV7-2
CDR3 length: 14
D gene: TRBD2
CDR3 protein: CASGGGFSYNEQFF
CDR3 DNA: TGTGCCAGCGGCGGGGGATTCTCCTACAATGAGCAGTTCTTC

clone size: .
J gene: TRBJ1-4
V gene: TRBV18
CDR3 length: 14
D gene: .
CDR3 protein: CASSPLSEAEKLFF
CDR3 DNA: TGTGCCAGCTCACCACTGTCAGAAGCTGAAAAACTGTTTTTT

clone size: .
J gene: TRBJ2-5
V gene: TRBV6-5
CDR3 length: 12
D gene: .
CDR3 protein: CASSPRRDGLYF
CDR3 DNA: TGTGCCAGCAGCCCGAGGAGGGACGGATTGTACTTC

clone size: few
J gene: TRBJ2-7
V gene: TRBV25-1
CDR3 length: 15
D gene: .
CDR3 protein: CASSELGESSYEQYF
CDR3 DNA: TGTGCCAGCAGTGAACTCGGTGAAAGCTCCTACGAGCAGTACTTC

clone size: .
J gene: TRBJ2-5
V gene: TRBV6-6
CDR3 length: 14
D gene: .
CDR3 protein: CASLRVPTQETQYF
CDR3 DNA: TGTGCCAGCCTGCGCGTACCTACTCAAGAGACCCAGTACTTC

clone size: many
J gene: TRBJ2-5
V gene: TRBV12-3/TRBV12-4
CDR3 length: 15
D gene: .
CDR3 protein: CASSGRQAWGETQYF
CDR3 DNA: TGTGCCAGCTCCGGGAGACAGGCCTGGGGAGAGACCCAGTACTTC

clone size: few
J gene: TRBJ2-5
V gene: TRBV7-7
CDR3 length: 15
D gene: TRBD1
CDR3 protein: CASSRGTGSQETQYF
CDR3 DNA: TGTGCTAGCAGCAGGGGGACAGGGTCCCAAGAGACCCAGTACTTC

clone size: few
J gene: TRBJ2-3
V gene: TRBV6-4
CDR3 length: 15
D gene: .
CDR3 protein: CASSDGGSTTDTQYF
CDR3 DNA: TGTGCCAGCAGTGACGGGGGAAGTACGACAGATACGCAGTATTTT

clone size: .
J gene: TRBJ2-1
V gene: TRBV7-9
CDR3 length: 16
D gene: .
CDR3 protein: CASSPKGGISYNEQFF
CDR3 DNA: TGTGCCAGCAGCCCCAAGGGTGGGATCTCCTACAATGAGCAGTTCTTC

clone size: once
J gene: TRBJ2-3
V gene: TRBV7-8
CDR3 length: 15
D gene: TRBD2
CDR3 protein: CASSLRTSITDTQYF
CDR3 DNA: TGTGCCAGCAGCTTAAGGACTAGCATCACAGATACGCAGTATTTT

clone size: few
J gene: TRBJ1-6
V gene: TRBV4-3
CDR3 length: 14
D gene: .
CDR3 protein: CASSHNRENSPLHF
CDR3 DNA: TGCGCCAGCAGCCACAACAGGGAGAATTCACCCCTCCACTTT

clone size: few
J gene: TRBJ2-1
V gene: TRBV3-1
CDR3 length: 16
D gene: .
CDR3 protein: CASSQDLAVYGNEQFF
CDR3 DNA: TGTGCCAGCAGCCAAGATTTGGCCGTCTACGGTAATGAGCAGTTCTTC

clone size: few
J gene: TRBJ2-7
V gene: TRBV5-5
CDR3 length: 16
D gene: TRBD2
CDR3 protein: CASSRDGAGGSYEQYF
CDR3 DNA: TGTGCCAGCAGCCGGGACGGTGCGGGGGGCTCCTACGAGCAGTACTTC

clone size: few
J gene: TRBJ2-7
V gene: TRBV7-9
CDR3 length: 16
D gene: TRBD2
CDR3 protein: CASSPTGLAGIYEQYF
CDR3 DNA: TGTGCCAGCAGCCCAACCGGACTAGCGGGAATCTACGAGCAGTACTTC

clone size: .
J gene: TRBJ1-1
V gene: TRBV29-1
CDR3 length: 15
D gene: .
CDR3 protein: CSVAYQATANTEAFF
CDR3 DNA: TGCAGCGTTGCGTATCAGGCCACTGCTAACACTGAAGCTTTCTTT

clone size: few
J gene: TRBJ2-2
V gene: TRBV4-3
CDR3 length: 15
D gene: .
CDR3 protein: CASSPETVFTGELFF
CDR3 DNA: TGCGCCAGCAGCCCAGAGACAGTTTTTACCGGGGAGCTGTTTTTT

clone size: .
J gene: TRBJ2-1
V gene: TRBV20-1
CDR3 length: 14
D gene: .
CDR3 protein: CSAISRQAYNEQFF
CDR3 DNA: TGCAGTGCTATATCCCGACAGGCCTACAATGAGCAGTTCTTC

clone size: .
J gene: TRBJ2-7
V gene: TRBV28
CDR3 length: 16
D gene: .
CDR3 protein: CASRTASWQGGNEQYF
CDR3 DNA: TGTGCCAGCAGAACGGCGTCGTGGCAGGGGGGCAACGAGCAGTACTTC

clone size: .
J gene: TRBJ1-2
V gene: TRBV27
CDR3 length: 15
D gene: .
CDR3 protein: CASSLTAAVNYGYTF
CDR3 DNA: TGTGCCAGCAGTTTAACGGCGGCAGTTAACTATGGCTACACCTTC

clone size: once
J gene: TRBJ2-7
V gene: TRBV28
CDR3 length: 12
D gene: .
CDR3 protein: CASTTRGYEQYF
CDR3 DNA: TGCGCCAGCACCACCAGGGGCTACGAGCAGTACTTC

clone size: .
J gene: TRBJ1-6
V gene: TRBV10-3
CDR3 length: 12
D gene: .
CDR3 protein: CASHRENSPLHF
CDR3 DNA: TGTGCCTCCCACAGGGAGAATTCACCCCTCCACTTT

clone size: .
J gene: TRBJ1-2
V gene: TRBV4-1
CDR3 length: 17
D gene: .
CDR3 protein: CASSPGTAPRTNYGYTF
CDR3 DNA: TGCGCCAGCAGCCCCGGGACGGCCCCGCGTACTAACTATGGCTACACCTTC

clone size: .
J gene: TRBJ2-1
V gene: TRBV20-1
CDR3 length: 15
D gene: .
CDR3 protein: CSARDRVLQDNEQFF
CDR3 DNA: TGCAGTGCTAGAGATCGCGTACTACAAGACAATGAGCAGTTCTTC

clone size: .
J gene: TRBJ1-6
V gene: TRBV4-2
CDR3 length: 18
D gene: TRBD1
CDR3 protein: CASSLGYRDRGIRSPLHF
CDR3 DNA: TGTGCCAGCAGCTTAGGGTACCGAGACAGGGGGATCAGATCACCCCTCCACTTT

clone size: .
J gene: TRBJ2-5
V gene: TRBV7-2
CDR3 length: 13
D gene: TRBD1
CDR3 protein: CASSLAWGQEQYF
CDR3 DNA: TGTGCCAGCAGCTTAGCGTGGGGACAGGAGCAGTACTTC

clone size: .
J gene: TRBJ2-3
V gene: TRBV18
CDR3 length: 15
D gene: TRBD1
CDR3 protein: CASSSRDRGPDTQYF
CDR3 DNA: TGTGCCAGCTCATCCCGGGACAGGGGGCCAGATACGCAGTATTTT

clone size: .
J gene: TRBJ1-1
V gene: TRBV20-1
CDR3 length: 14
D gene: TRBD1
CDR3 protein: CSASLPTGGTEAFF
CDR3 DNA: TGCAGTGCTAGTCTTCCCACAGGGGGGACTGAAGCTTTCTTT

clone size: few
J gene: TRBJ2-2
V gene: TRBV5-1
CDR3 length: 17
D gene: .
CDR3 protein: CASSLAASVLNTGELFF
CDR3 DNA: TGCGCCAGCAGCTTGGCGGCTAGCGTTCTAAACACCGGGGAGCTGTTTTTT

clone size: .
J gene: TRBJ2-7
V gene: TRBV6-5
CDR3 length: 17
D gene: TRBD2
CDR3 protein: CASSYAPQLAGVGEQYF
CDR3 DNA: TGTGCCAGCAGTTACGCCCCTCAACTAGCGGGAGTAGGTGAGCAGTACTTC

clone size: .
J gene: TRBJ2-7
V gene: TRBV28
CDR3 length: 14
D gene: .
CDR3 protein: CASSSPRRAYEQYF
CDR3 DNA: TGTGCCAGCAGTTCCCCGCGGAGAGCCTACGAGCAGTACTTC

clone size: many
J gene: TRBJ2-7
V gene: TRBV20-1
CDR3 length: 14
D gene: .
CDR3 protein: CSARDVQGLGEQYF
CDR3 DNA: TGCAGTGCTAGAGATGTTCAGGGGCTCGGCGAGCAGTACTTC

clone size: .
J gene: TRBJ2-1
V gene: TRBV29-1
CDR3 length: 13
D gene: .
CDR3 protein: CSVQTDSRNEQFF
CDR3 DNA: TGCAGCGTCCAGACGGACAGCCGCAATGAGCAGTTCTTC

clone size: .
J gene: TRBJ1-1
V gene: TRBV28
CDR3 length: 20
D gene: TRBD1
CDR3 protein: CASSLGPGQGALERGTEAFF
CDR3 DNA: TGTGCCAGCAGTTTAGGGCCGGGACAGGGGGCGCTAGAAAGGGGCACTGAAGCTTTCTTT

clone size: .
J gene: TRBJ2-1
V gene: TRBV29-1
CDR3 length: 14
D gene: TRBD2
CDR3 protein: CSVVGTSGSREQFF
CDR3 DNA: TGCAGCGTCGTCGGGACTAGCGGGAGTCGGGAGCAGTTCTTC

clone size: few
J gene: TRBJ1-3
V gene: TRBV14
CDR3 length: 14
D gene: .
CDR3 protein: CASSQGQSGNAIYF
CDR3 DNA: TGTGCCAGCAGCCAAGGACAGTCTGGAAACGCCATATATTTT

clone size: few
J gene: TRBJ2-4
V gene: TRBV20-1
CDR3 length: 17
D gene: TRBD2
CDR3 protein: CSASRLAGNVPKNIQYF
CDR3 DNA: TGCAGTGCTAGTCGACTAGCGGGAAATGTACCCAAAAACATTCAGTACTTC

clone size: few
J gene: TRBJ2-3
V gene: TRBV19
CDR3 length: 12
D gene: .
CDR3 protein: CASSMTAQTQYF
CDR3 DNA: TGTGCCAGTAGTATGACCGCCCAGACGCAGTATTTT

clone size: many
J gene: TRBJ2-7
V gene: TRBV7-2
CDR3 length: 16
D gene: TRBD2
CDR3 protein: CASSAGTSGSMYEQYF
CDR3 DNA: TGTGCCAGCAGCGCCGGGACTAGCGGGAGTATGTACGAGCAGTACTTC

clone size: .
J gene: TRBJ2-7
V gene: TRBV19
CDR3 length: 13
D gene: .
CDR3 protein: CASSHQGTYEQYF
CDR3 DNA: TGTGCCAGTAGCCACCAGGGGACCTACGAGCAGTACTTC

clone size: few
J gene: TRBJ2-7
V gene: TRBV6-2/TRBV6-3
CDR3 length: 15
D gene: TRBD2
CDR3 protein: CASSYGVSGSREQYF
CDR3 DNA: TGTGCCAGCAGTTACGGAGTTAGCGGGAGTCGTGAGCAGTACTTC

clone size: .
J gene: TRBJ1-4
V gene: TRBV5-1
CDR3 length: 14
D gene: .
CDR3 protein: CASSPDTANEKLFF
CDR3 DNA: TGCGCCAGCAGCCCGGACACCGCAAATGAAAAACTGTTTTTT

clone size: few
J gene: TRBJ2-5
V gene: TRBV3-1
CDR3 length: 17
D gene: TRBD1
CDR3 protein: CASSQPGQGLLQETQYF
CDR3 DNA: TGTGCCAGCAGCCAGCCGGGACAGGGGTTGCTTCAAGAGACCCAGTACTTC

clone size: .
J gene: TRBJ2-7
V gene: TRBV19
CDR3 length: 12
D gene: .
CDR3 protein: CATRTGNYEQYF
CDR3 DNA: TGTGCCACCCGTACAGGCAACTACGAGCAGTACTTC

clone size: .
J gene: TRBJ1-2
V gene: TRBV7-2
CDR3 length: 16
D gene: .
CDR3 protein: CASSLARPGGDYGYTF
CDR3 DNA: TGTGCCAGCAGCTTAGCGCGGCCAGGAGGGGACTATGGCTACACCTTC

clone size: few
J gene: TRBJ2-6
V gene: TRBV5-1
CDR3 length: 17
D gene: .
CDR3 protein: CASSLGSTGSGANVLTF
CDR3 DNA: TGCGCCAGCAGCTTGGGGTCCACAGGGTCCGGGGCCAACGTCCTGACTTTC

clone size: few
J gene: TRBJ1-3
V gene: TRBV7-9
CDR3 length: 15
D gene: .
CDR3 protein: CASSSGANSGNTIYF
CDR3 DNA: TGTGCCAGCAGCTCGGGGGCTAACTCTGGAAACACCATATATTTT

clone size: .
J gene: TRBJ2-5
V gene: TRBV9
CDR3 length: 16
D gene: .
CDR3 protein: CASSPGMVAYQETQYF
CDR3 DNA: TGTGCCAGCAGCCCCGGCATGGTGGCGTACCAAGAGACCCAGTACTTC

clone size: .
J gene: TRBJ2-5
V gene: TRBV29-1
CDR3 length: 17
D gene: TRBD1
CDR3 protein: CSVEGTGTGGEQETQYF
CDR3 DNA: TGCAGCGTTGAAGGGACCGGGACAGGGGGGGAACAAGAGACCCAGTACTTC